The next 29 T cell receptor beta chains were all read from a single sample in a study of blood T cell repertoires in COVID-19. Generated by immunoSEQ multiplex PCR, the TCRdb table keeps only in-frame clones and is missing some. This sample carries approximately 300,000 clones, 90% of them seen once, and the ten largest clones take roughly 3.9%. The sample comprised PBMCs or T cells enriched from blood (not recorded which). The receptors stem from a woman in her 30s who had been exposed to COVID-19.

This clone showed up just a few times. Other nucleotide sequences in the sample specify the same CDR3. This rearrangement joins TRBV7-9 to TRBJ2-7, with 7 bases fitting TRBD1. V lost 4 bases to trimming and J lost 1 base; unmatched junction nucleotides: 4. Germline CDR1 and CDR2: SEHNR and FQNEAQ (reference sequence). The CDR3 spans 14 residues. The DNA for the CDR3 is TGTGCCAGCAGCTCCTGGGACAGTTCCTACGAGCAGTACTTC. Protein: CASSSWDSSYEQYF.

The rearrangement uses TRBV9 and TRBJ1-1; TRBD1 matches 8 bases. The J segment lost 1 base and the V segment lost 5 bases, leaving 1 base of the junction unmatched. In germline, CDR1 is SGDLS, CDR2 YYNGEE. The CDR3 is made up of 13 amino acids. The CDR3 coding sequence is TGTGCCAGCAGGGGGACAGGGAACACTGAAGCTTTCTTT. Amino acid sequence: CASRGTGNTEAFF.

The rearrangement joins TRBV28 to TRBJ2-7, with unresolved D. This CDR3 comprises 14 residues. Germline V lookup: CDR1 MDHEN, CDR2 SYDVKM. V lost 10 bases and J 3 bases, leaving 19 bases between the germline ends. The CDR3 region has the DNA TGTGCCACCAAAATCAATCCGCGAGTCTACGAGCAGTACTTC. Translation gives CATKINPRVYEQYF.

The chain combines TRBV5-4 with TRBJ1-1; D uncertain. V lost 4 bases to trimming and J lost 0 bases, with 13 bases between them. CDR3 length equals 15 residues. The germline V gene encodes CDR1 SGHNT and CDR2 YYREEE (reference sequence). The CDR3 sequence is CASSPPARVNTEAFF. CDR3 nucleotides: TGTGCCAGCAGCCCCCCAGCCCGGGTGAACACTGAAGCTTTCTTT.

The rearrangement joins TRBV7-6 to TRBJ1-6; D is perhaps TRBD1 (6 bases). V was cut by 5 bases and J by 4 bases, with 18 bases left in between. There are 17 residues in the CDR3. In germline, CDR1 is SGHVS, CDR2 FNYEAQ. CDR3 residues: CASSAVGSTGYNSPLHF. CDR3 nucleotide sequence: TGTGCCAGCAGCGCCGTAGGGTCGACAGGTTATAATTCACCCCTCCACTTT.

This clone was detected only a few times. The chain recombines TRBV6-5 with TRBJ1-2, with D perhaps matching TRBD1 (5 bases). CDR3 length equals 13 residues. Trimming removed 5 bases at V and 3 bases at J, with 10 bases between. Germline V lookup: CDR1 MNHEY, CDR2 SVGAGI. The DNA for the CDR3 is TGTGCCAGCAGTACCAGGGAGGACTATGGCTACACCTTC. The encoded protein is CASSTREDYGYTF.

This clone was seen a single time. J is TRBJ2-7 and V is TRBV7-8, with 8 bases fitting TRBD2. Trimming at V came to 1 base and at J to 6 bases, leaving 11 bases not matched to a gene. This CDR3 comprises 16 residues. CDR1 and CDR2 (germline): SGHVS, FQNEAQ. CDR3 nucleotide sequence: TGTGCCAGCAGCTTAGAAGGTTACAGCGGGGGTTTCGAGCAGTACTTC. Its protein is CASSLEGYSGGFEQYF.

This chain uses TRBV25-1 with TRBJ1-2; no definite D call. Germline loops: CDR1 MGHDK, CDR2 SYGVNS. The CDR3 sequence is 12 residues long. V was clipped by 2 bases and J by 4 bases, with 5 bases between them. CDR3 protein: CASSEGPYGYTF. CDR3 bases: TGTGCCAGCAGTGAAGGGCCCTATGGCTACACCTTC.

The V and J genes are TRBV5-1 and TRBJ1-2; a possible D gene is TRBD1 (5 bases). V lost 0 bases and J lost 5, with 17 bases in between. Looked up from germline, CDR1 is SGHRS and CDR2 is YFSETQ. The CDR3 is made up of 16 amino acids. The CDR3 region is CASSLDLGPFPYGYTF. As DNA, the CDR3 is TGCGCCAGCAGCTTGGACCTGGGGCCATTCCCTTATGGCTACACCTTC.

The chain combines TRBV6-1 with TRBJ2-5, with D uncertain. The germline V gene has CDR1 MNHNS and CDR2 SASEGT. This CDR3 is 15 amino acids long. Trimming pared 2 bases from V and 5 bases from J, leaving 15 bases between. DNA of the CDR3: TGTGCCAGCAGTGAAAGTACCCCTGGCTGGGAGACCCAGTACTTC. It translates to CASSESTPGWETQYF.

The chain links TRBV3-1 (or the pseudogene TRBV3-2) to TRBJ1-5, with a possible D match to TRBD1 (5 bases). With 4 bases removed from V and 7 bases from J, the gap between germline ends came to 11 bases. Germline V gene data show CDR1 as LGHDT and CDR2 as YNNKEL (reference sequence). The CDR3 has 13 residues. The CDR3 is CASSPTDSQPQHF. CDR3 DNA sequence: TGTGCCAGCAGCCCGACAGATAGCCAGCCCCAGCATTTT.

CDR3 nucleotide sequence: TGTGCTAGTGGTTTGGGCCATCCCGACGGAGATCAGCCCCAGCATTTT. Its translation is CASGLGHPDGDQPQHF. The chain joins TRBV12-5 to TRBJ1-5; no definite D call. The CDR3 has 16 residues. Germline V lookup: CDR1 LGHNT, CDR2 FRNRAP. Trimming shortened V by 1 base and J by 5 bases, and 15 bases separated the two germline ends.

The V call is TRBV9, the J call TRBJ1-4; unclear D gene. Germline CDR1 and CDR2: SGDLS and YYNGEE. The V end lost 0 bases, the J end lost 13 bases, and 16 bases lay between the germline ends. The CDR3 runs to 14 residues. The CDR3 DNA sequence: TGTGCCAGCAGCGTAGTGCCGAGTACCGGGGTACTGTTTTTT. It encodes CASSVVPSTGVLFF.

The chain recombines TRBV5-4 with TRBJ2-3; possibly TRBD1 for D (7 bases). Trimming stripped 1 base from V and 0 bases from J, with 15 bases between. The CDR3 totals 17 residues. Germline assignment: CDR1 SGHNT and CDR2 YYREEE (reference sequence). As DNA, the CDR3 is TGTGCCAGCAGCTTGAGGTTAGCAGGGGGGAGCACAGATACGCAGTATTTT. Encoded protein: CASSLRLAGGSTDTQYF.

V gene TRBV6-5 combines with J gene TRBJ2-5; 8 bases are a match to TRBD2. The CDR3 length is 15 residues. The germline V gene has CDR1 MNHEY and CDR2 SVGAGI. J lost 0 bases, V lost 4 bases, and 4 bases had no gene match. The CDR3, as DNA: TGTGCCAGCAGTTCTCGGGGGGGGTACCAAGAGACCCAGTACTTC. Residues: CASSSRGGYQETQYF.

CDR3 sequence: CASSRPGWGENNQPQHF. CDR3 bases: TGCGCCAGCAGCCGCCCTGGGTGGGGAGAGAACAATCAGCCCCAGCATTTT. The rearrangement links TRBV5-1 to TRBJ1-5, with unresolved D. CDR3 size: 17 residues. Trimming stripped 4 bases from V and 3 bases from J, with 20 bases between. The germline V gene has CDR1 SGHRS and CDR2 YFSETQ.

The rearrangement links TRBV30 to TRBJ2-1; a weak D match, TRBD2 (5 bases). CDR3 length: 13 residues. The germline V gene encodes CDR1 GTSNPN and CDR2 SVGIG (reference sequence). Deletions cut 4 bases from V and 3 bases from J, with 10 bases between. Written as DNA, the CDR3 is TGTGCCTGGACTCGGGATTACTACAATGAGCAGTTCTTC. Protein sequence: CAWTRDYYNEQFF.

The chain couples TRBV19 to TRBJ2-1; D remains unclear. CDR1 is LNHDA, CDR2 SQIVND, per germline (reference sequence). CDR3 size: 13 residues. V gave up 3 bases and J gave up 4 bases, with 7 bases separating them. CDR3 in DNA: TGTGCCAGTAGTATGTCACTTTACAATGAGCAGTTCTTC. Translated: CASSMSLYNEQFF.

The CDR3 region has the DNA TGCGCCAGCAGCTTTGCCGGGAGAGAGGTCCATGGCTACACCTTC. Translated: CASSFAGREVHGYTF. The chain has TRBV5-1 and TRBJ1-2; D gene uncertain. The ends were cut back, 2 bases at V and 6 bases at J, with 17 bases in the middle. Looked up from germline, CDR1 is SGHRS and CDR2 is YFSETQ. The CDR3 consists of 15 residues. The full variable domain, its missing parts supplied by reference TRBV5-1 and TRBJ1-2, is KAGVTQTPRYLIKTRGQQVTLSCSPISGHRSVSWYQQTPGQGLQFLFEYFSETQRNKGNFPGRFSGRQFSNSRSEMNVSTLELGDSALYLCASSFAGREVHGYTFGSGTRLTVV.

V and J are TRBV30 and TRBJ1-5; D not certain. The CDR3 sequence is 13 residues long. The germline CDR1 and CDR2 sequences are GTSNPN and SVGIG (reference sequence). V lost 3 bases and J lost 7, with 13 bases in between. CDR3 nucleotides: TGTGCCTGGAGGGGCCGGTCGGGACAGCCCCAGCATTTT. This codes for CAWRGRSGQPQHF.

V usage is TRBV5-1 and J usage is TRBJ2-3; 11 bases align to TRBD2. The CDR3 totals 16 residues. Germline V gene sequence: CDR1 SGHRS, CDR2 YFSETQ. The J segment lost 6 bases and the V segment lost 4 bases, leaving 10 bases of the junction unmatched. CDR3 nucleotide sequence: TGCGCCAGCAGCCTGCCCCTAGCGGGGGGCCGGGATACGCAGTATTTT. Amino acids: CASSLPLAGGRDTQYF.

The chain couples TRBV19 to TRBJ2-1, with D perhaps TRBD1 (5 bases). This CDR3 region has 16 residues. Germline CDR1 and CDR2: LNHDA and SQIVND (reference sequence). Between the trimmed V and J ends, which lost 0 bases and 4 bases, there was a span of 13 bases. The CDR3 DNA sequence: TGTGCCAGTAGTATAGATCGGTGGACACAGTACAATGAGCAGTTCTTC. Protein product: CASSIDRWTQYNEQFF.

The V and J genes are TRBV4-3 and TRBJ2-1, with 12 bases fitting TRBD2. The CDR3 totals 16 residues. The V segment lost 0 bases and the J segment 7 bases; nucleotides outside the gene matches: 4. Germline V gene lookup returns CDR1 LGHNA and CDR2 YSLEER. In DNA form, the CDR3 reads TGCGCCAGCAGCCAAGATCCTAGCGGGGGGGGGAATGAGCAGTTCTTC. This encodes CASSQDPSGGGNEQFF.

CDR3 amino acids: CASTNSPRGGYGYTF. CDR3 in DNA: TGTGCCAGTACTAACAGCCCCAGGGGTGGCTATGGCTACACCTTC. V gene TRBV19 combines with J gene TRBJ1-2; D perhaps matches TRBD1 (6 bases). The CDR3 extends over 15 amino acids. V was shortened by 7 bases and J by 4 bases, with 19 bases between the two germline ends. Germline V gene data show CDR1 as LNHDA and CDR2 as SQIVND (reference sequence). Variable domain in full (rest from reference TRBV19 and TRBJ1-2): DGGITQSPKYLFRKEGQNVTLSCEQNLNHDAMYWYRQDPGQGLRLIYYSQIVNDFQKGDIAEGYSVSREKKESFPLTVTSAQKNPTAFYLCASTNSPRGGYGYTFGSGTRLTVV.

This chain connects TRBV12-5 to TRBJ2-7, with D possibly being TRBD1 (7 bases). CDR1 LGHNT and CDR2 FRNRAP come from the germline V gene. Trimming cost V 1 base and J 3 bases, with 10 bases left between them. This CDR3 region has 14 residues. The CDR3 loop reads CASGLDRGGYEQYF. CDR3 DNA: TGTGCTAGTGGTTTGGACAGGGGAGGCTACGAGCAGTACTTC.

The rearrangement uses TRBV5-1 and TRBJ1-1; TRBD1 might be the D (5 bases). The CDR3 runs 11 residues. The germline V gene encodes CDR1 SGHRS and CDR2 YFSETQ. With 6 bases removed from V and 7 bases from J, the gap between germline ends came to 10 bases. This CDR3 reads CASTLGGEAFF. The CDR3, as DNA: TGCGCCAGCACTCTCGGGGGTGAAGCTTTCTTT. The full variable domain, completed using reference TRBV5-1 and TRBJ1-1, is KAGVTQTPRYLIKTRGQQVTLSCSPISGHRSVSWYQQTPGQGLQFLFEYFSETQRNKGNFPGRFSGRQFSNSRSEMNVSTLELGDSALYLCASTLGGEAFFGQGTRLTVV.

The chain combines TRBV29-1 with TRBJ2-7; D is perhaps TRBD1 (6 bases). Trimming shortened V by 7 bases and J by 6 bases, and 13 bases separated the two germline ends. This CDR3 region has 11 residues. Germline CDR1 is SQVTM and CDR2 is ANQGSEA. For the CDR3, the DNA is TGCAGCGCACGACAGGCACGCGAGCAGTACTTC. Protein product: CSARQAREQYF.

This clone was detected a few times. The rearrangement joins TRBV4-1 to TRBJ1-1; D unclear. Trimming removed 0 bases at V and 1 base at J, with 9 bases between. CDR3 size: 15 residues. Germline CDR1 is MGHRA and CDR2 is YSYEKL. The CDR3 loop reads CASSQDQGRNTEAFF. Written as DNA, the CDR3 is TGCGCCAGCAGCCAAGACCAAGGGAGGAACACTGAAGCTTTCTTT.

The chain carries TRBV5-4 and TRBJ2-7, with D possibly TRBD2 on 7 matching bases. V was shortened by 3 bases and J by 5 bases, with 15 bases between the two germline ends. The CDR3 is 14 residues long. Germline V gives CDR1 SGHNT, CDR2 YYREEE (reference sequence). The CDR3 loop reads CASSSTGGVNEQYF. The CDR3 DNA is TGTGCCAGCAGCTCAACGGGGGGCGTAAACGAGCAGTACTTC.